This T cell receptor (beta chain) was identified during a study of Ad26.COV2.S vaccination and SARS-CoV-2 variants. The CDR3 has 15 amino acids. The ends were cut back, 0 bases at V and 4 bases at J, with 12 bases in the middle. CDR1 and CDR2 (germline): SGHTA, FQGNSA. This clone was observed a few times. Its matching antigen is unknown. Data came from immunoSEQ multiplex PCR; TCRdb stores just in-frame clones and leaves some out. The sample contains roughly 100,000 clones, less than 85% of which appear only once. Study conclusions and caveats: The authors reported substantial breadth in spike-specific CD8+ and CD4+ T cell responses after vaccination. Those who received vaccine or placebo ended up with similar non-spike TCR breadth. Using TCR breadth and depth analyses may have led to underestimated total T cell responses.

The material was peripheral blood, obtained after recovery from COVID-19. The chain uses TRBV7-2 and TRBJ1-2; D is ambiguous. The origin of this receptor is a human donor who had recovered from COVID-19. The CDR3 bases are TGTGCCAGCAGCTTAGCTTCTTTGGCAGGCTATGGCTACACCTTC. It yields the protein CASSLASLAGYGYTF. Variable domain in full (rest from reference TRBV7-2 and TRBJ1-2): GAGVSQSPSNKVTEKGKDVELRCDPISGHTALYWYRQSLGQGLEFLIYFQGNSAPDKSGLPSDRFSAERTGGSVSTLTIQRTQQEDSAVYLCASSLASLAGYGYTFGSGTRLTVV.